This T cell receptor beta chain was documented in a study of cytomegalovirus exposure and HLA in healthy donors. Study-wide results and limits: According to a later analysis, donors in an Asian-associated ancestry cluster reportedly had fewer N-insertions than the roughly 720-donor mean. In a later analysis, the majority of CMV-associated beta chains seemingly showed HLA restriction. For most TCR beta V segments, an earlier analysis put the productive rate at about 87% or about 30% of the time.

Points on this clone: What it recognizes is unknown.

Researchers ran the PCR with 60 Vbeta and 13 Jbeta primers. TCRdb's table, derived via immunoSEQ multiplex PCR, lists solely in-frame clones and lacks some. The sample lists 100,000 to 140,000 clones; over 70% were seen once. Trimming took 6 bases from V and 2 from J; bases not matched to a gene: 6. The V gene's germline CDR1 is KGHSH and CDR2 LQKENI. The CDR3 sequence is 14 residues long. This chain joins TRBV18 and TRBJ2-7; TRBD2 matches at 8 bases. The receptor was isolated from a man aged 25-45 years in good health and CMV-seronegative. The specimen sequenced was PBMCs. The CDR3 is CASSRRGVAYEQYF. The CDR3 coding sequence is TGTGCCAGCTCGCGGCGGGGGGTCGCCTACGAGCAGTACTTC.